This T cell receptor beta chain was captured by sequencing in a study of blood T cell repertoires in COVID-19. Across the study: The United States, Italy and Spain provided the acute and convalescent COVID-19 samples. Sample material is recorded as cDNA or gDNA derived from T cells, B-cell-depleted T cells, or PBMCs.

The CDR3 length is 14 residues. Germline V gene data show CDR1 as LGHNA and CDR2 as YNFKEQ. Trimming pared 4 bases from V and 7 bases from J, leaving 11 bases between. As processed by the authors: Nucleated cell counts were estimated from reference gene primer amplification. Measured with immunoSEQ multiplex PCR; TCRdb has only the in-frame clones, and not every one. For V, J and clone size, that table is used; D and trimming come from the DNA. The sample shows approximately 55,000 clones, more than 75% of them seen only once. The sample consisted of peripheral blood. The chain is built from TRBV4-2 and TRBJ1-6; D might be TRBD1 (5 bases). This clonotype was sampled from a middle-aged man with active COVID-19. The CDR3 protein is CASSPTEMNSPLHF. In DNA form, the CDR3 reads TGTGCCAGCAGCCCGACAGAGATGAATTCACCCCTCCACTTT.